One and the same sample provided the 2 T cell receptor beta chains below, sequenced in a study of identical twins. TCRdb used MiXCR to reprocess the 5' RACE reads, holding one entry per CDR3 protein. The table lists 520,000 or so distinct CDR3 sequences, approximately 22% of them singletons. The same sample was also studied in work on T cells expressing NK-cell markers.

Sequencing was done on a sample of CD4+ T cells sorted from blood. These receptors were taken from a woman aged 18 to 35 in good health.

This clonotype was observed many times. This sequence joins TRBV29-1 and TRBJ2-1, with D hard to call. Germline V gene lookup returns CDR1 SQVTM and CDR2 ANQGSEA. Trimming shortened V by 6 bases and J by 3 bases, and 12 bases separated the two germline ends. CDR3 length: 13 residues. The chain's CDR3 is CSVPKPGYNEQFF. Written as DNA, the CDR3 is TGCAGCGTCCCGAAACCCGGCTACAATGAGCAGTTCTTC.

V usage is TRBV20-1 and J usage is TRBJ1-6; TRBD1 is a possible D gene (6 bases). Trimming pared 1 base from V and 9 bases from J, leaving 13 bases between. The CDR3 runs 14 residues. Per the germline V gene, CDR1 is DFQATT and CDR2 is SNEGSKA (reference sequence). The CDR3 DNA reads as TGCAGTGCTAGAGGGTCAGGGGTGGGTTCACCCCTCCACTTT. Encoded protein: CSARGSGVGSPLHF.